The sequence of this T cell receptor beta chain was determined in a study of T cell responses to AZD1222 COVID-19 vaccine. The study's findings and limits: Nearly half of spike-specific TCRs reportedly target unmutated variant regions. Repertoire sampling occurred only after the peak T cell response. Spike-specific TCR repertoires showed rising breadth and depth after two AZD1222 doses.

Per germline, CDR1 SGHRS and CDR2 YFSETQ. This CDR3 has 12 amino acids. Trimming took 3 bases from V and 6 from J, leaving 7 bases between them. Generated by immunoSEQ multiplex PCR, the TCRdb table keeps only in-frame clones and is missing some. This sample has about 140,000 clones; around 91% occur once, and the top ten carry approximately 6.2%. It was second doses at about 4 or about 12 weeks that were pooled. Points on this clone: What it recognizes is unknown.

The clonotype was recovered from an adult who received the AZD1222 COVID-19 vaccine. The rearrangement links TRBV5-1 to TRBJ2-1; no reliable D call. The sample consisted of peripheral blood, taken 28 days after the second AZD1222 dose. CDR3 sequence: CASSSNTNEQFF. The CDR3 DNA sequence: TGCGCCAGCAGCTCAAACACCAATGAGCAGTTCTTC. Looking up the rest from reference TRBV5-1 and TRBJ2-1 gives the full variable domain: KAGVTQTPRYLIKTRGQQVTLSCSPISGHRSVSWYQQTPGQGLQFLFEYFSETQRNKGNFPGRFSGRQFSNSRSEMNVSTLELGDSALYLCASSSNTNEQFFGPGTRLTVL.